One and the same sample provided the 25 T cell receptor beta chains below, sequenced in a study of blood T cell repertoires in COVID-19. TCRdb's table, derived via immunoSEQ multiplex PCR, lists solely in-frame clones and lacks some. There are 55,000 to 70,000 clones in the sample; roughly nine tenths occur only once, and roughly a fifth lies in the top ten. What was sequenced was peripheral blood. Every receptor here comes from a woman of 80 years or more with COVID-19, enrolled during active disease.

This sequence joins TRBV6-2 or TRBV6-3 and TRBJ2-3, with D possibly matching TRBD2 (7 bases). Germline lookup yields CDR1 MNHEY and CDR2 SVGEGT. This CDR3 spans 15 amino acids. The V end lost 5 bases, the J end lost 7 bases, and 19 bases lay between the germline ends. The CDR3 here is CASSVDGGLRNTQYF. In DNA form, the CDR3 reads TGTGCCAGCAGTGTCGACGGGGGGCTTAGGAATACGCAGTATTTT.

The chain is built from TRBV3-1 (or the pseudogene TRBV3-2) and TRBJ1-4; 7 bases fit TRBD1. The CDR3 is made up of 16 amino acids. CDR1 and CDR2 (germline): LGHDT, YNNKEL (reference sequence). The V and J ends lost 1 base and 3 bases, in that order; junction bases with no gene match: 5. The CDR3 sequence is CASSQGQGVPNEKLFF. The CDR3 DNA reads as TGTGCCAGCAGCCAAGGACAGGGTGTTCCTAATGAAAAACTGTTTTTT.

In its sample, this clone was seen a few times. The chain is built from TRBV4-1 and TRBJ1-2; the D gene is possibly TRBD1 (5 bases). Germline CDR1 is MGHRA and CDR2 is YSYEKL. V gave up 0 bases and J gave up 6 bases, with 11 bases separating them. The CDR3 has 14 amino acids. CDR3 loop: CASSQDGAGNGYTF. The CDR3, as DNA: TGCGCCAGCAGCCAAGATGGGGCGGGGAATGGCTACACCTTC.

A single count supports this clone. This chain uses TRBV5-1 with TRBJ2-2; 10 bases align to TRBD1. CDR1 SGHRS and CDR2 YFSETQ come from the germline V gene. V shed 5 bases, J shed 6 bases, and the junction held 7 bases outside the gene matches. CDR3 size: 15 residues. CDR3 loop: CASSRDRGSSGELFF. Here the CDR3 DNA reads TGCGCCAGCAGTAGGGACAGGGGTTCGTCCGGGGAGCTGTTTTTT.

The chain joins TRBV4-2 to TRBJ1-2, with TRBD1 identical over 8 bases. The germline V gene encodes CDR1 LGHNA and CDR2 YNFKEQ. CDR3 length: 14 residues. V trimming: 1 base; J trimming: 6 bases; junction bases outside the gene matches: 4. The CDR3 protein is CASSQGDRGDGYTF. In DNA, the CDR3 is TGTGCCAGCAGCCAAGGAGACAGGGGCGATGGCTACACCTTC.

V gene TRBV2 combines with J gene TRBJ1-6; D might be TRBD1 (6 bases). V shed 8 bases and J shed 3 bases, with 17 bases lying between them. CDR3 length: 16 residues. Looked up from germline, CDR1 is SNHLY and CDR2 is FYNNEI. The CDR3 coding sequence is TGTGCCAGCGACCTCTTGGCAGGGGACTATAATTCACCCCTCCACTTT. Translated, it gives CASDLLAGDYNSPLHF.

The chain carries TRBV27 and TRBJ1-2; 9 bases line up with TRBD1. Germline trimming cut 6 bases from V and 4 bases from J; bases unmatched to any gene: 15. Germline loops: CDR1 MNHEY, CDR2 SMNVEV (reference sequence). The CDR3 is 17 residues long. As DNA, the CDR3 is TGTGCCAGCAGCCAAAAGGTGAACAGGGGGCACGGCTATGGCTACACCTTC. Protein product: CASSQKVNRGHGYGYTF.

The chain carries TRBV19 and TRBJ1-2; 10 bases agree with TRBD1. The CDR3 covers 15 residues. Germline loops: CDR1 LNHDA, CDR2 SQIVND (reference sequence). After removal of 4 bases from V and 2 bases from J, the junction contained 4 bases not matched to a gene. The DNA for the CDR3 is TGTGCCAGTAGTAGGGGACAGGGGAGAAACTATGGCTACACCTTC. Its protein product is CASSRGQGRNYGYTF. Filled out from reference TRBV19 and TRBJ1-2, the complete variable domain reads DGGITQSPKYLFRKEGQNVTLSCEQNLNHDAMYWYRQDPGQGLRLIYYSQIVNDFQKGDIAEGYSVSREKKESFPLTVTSAQKNPTAFYLCASSRGQGRNYGYTFGSGTRLTVV.

This sequence joins TRBV28 and TRBJ1-1, with 9 bases aligning to TRBD1. The V segment lost 6 bases and the J segment 2 bases; nucleotides outside the gene matches: 13. CDR1 and CDR2 (germline): MDHEN, SYDVKM. CDR3 length equals 17 residues. CDR3 coding DNA: TGTGCCAGCAGACTCCTACCGGGACAGGGAACTAACACTGAAGCTTTCTTT. Translation: CASRLLPGQGTNTEAFF.

This clone was picked up one time. The chain is built from TRBV18 and TRBJ1-1; TRBD1 aligns across 11 bases. With V trimmed by 3 bases and J by 6 bases, 6 bases remained unmatched. CDR3 length equals 15 residues. From germline, CDR1 is KGHSH and CDR2 LQKENI. The CDR3 DNA sequence: TGTGCCAGCTCACCTTCGGGACAGGGGGGTCCTGAAGCTTTCTTT. Amino acids: CASSPSGQGGPEAFF.

V usage is TRBV2 and J usage is TRBJ1-2; D call uncertain. Germline CDR1 SNHLY, CDR2 FYNNEI. V was trimmed by 4 bases and J by 8 bases, leaving 11 bases between them. CDR3 size: 12 residues. CDR3 region: CASSGQLAGYTF. The CDR3 bases are TGTGCCAGCAGTGGACAATTAGCGGGCTACACCTTC.

The chain links TRBV19 to TRBJ2-7; TRBD1 agrees at 7 bases. The CDR3 is 14 amino acids. Germline V gene sequence: CDR1 LNHDA, CDR2 SQIVND (reference sequence). V lost 4 bases, J lost 6 bases, and 9 bases stayed unmatched. This CDR3 is CASSRGQERSEQYF. The CDR3 DNA sequence: TGTGCCAGTAGTAGAGGACAGGAGAGATCCGAGCAGTACTTC.

The chain employs TRBV5-1 and TRBJ2-1; 7 bases match TRBD1. The trim removed 5 bases at V and 7 bases at J, leaving 9 bases unmatched. CDR1 is SGHRS, CDR2 YFSETQ, per germline. The CDR3 is made up of 14 amino acids. CDR3 sequence: CASRTGIRDNEQFF. CDR3 nucleotides: TGCGCCAGCAGGACAGGGATCCGGGATAATGAGCAGTTCTTC.

This chain connects TRBV5-1 to TRBJ1-3; D possibly corresponds to TRBD1 (5 bases). In germline, CDR1 is SGHRS, CDR2 YFSETQ. The CDR3 runs 13 residues. Deletions cut 5 bases from V and 0 bases from J, with 6 bases between. The CDR3 DNA sequence: TGCGCCAGCAGAAGGGGCTCTGGAAACACCATATATTTT. Its translation: CASRRGSGNTIYF.

The chain carries TRBV7-2 and TRBJ2-2; 10 nucleotides agree with TRBD2. The J segment lost 5 bases and the V segment lost 1 base, leaving 1 base of the junction unmatched. This CDR3 is 15 amino acids long. The germline V gene has CDR1 SGHTA and CDR2 FQGNSA. Here the CDR3 DNA reads TGTGCCAGCAGCTTAGAGGGACTAGCGACCGGGGAGCTGTTTTTT. Translating gives CASSLEGLATGELFF.

This chain joins TRBV15 and TRBJ2-7; possible D gene TRBD1, 5 bases. This CDR3 has 15 amino acids. Trimming left V 0 bases short and J 2 bases short, with 11 bases between. Germline assignment: CDR1 LNHNV and CDR2 YYDKDF (reference sequence). CDR3 nucleotide sequence: TGTGCCACCAGCAGAGATTTCGGACAAACCTACGAGCAGTACTTC. It yields the protein CATSRDFGQTYEQYF.

The rearrangement uses TRBV6-5 and TRBJ1-3; weak D call: TRBD1 (6 bases). The CDR3 has 13 residues. V was clipped by 6 bases and J by 4 bases, with 10 bases between them. CDR1 is MNHEY, CDR2 SVGAGI, per germline. The DNA of the CDR3 is TGTGCCAGCAGCCTAGGACAGGGAAACACCATATATTTT. As protein: CASSLGQGNTIYF.

The chain employs TRBV5-1 and TRBJ2-5; a possible D gene is TRBD1 (5 bases). V dropped 4 bases and J dropped 2 bases, with 9 bases sitting between them. The CDR3 loop spans 13 amino acids. Germline V gene data show CDR1 as SGHRS and CDR2 as YFSETQ. The CDR3 protein is CASSQGPQETQYF. In DNA form, the CDR3 reads TGCGCCAGCAGCCAGGGCCCGCAAGAGACCCAGTACTTC.

The chain has TRBV5-1 and TRBJ2-1; 8 bases map to TRBD1. Per the germline V gene, CDR1 is SGHRS and CDR2 is YFSETQ. Trimming at V came to 5 bases and at J to 4 bases, leaving 2 bases not matched to a gene. This CDR3 has 13 residues. CDR3 in DNA: TGCGCCAGCAGGGACAGGGTGTACAATGAGCAGTTCTTC. Its translation: CASRDRVYNEQFF. The full variable domain, in which reference TRBV5-1 and TRBJ2-1 provide the parts outside the CDR3, is KAGVTQTPRYLIKTRGQQVTLSCSPISGHRSVSWYQQTPGQGLQFLFEYFSETQRNKGNFPGRFSGRQFSNSRSEMNVSTLELGDSALYLCASRDRVYNEQFFGPGTRLTVL.

CDR3 sequence: CASSQDMSKAFF. CDR3 sequence (DNA): TGTGCCAGCAGCCAAGATATGAGTAAAGCTTTCTTT. V usage is TRBV3-1 (or the pseudogene TRBV3-2) and J usage is TRBJ1-1; D gene uncertain. The V gene lost 0 bases and the J gene lost 9 bases, with 8 bases spanning the gap. The CDR3 sequence is 12 residues long. The germline gives CDR1 LGHDT, CDR2 YNNKEL (reference sequence).

This clone was seen a few times. The chain couples TRBV5-1 to TRBJ2-1, with D possibly being TRBD1 (5 bases). The CDR3 loop spans 14 amino acids. Per germline, CDR1 SGHRS and CDR2 YFSETQ. Trimming took off 4 bases at V and 5 bases at J, with 13 bases between the two ends. In DNA, the CDR3 is TGCGCCAGCAGCCCCGGAACAGGTAACAATGAGCAGTTCTTC. It encodes CASSPGTGNNEQFF.

The chain recombines TRBV2 with TRBJ2-4, with 10 bases that match TRBD1. CDR3 length: 18 residues. V shed 10 bases and J 1 base; nucleotides not matched to a gene: 16. The germline V gene encodes CDR1 SNHLY and CDR2 FYNNEI. CDR3 region: CATTRDRGLRAAKNIQYF. CDR3 coding DNA: TGTGCCACGACGCGGGACAGGGGATTGAGGGCGGCCAAAAACATTCAGTACTTC.

The rearrangement links TRBV18 to TRBJ2-7, with 8 bases aligning to TRBD1. Per the germline V gene, CDR1 is KGHSH and CDR2 is LQKENI. The junction had 8 bases not matched to a gene; V was cut back by 8 bases and J by 5 bases. The CDR3 has 13 amino acids. In DNA form, the CDR3 reads TGTGCCAGCCGTAGGACAGGGTGGGACGAGCAGTACTTC. It encodes CASRRTGWDEQYF.

The J gene is TRBJ1-3, the V gene TRBV7-9, with D perhaps matching TRBD1 (6 bases). Trimming pared 4 bases from V and 4 bases from J, leaving 14 bases between. The germline V gene has CDR1 SEHNR and CDR2 FQNEAQ (reference sequence). The CDR3 runs to 15 residues. CDR3 nucleotides: TGTGCCAGCAGCTCCCCGGGGGGGCGAGGAAACACCATATATTTT. Protein product: CASSSPGGRGNTIYF.

This chain connects TRBV5-4 to TRBJ2-2; D is possibly TRBD2 (6 bases). The CDR3 runs to 15 residues. CDR1 is SGHNT and CDR2 is YYREEE in the germline V gene (reference sequence). The V end was cut by 3 bases, the J end by 8 bases, with 17 bases between. CDR3 residues: CASSYEVAGGGELFF. The CDR3 nucleotides read TGTGCCAGCAGCTATGAGGTAGCCGGAGGGGGGGAGCTGTTTTTT. Supplemented by reference TRBV5-4 and TRBJ2-2, the full variable domain reads ETGVTQSPTHLIKTRGQQVTLRCSSQSGHNTVSWYQQALGQGPQFIFQYYREEENGRGNFPPRFSGLQFPNYSSELNVNALELDDSALYLCASSYEVAGGGELFFGEGSRLTVL.